These 20 T cell receptor beta chains originate from one sample sequenced in a study of cytomegalovirus exposure and HLA in healthy donors. PCR employed 60 Vbeta and 13 Jbeta primers. Sequenced by immunoSEQ multiplex PCR; TCRdb stores in-frame clones only, minus some. The sample lists about 100,000 clones; around 79% were seen once. Material for sequencing was PBMCs. All receptors derive from a woman in her forties in good health and CMV-seronegative.

The chain recombines TRBV5-1 with TRBJ1-2; D is possibly TRBD1 (5 bases). Germline loops: CDR1 SGHRS, CDR2 YFSETQ. Trimming removed 0 bases at V and 3 bases at J, with 9 bases between. This CDR3 spans 14 amino acids. The chain's CDR3 is CASSLGQTDYGYTF. The CDR3 DNA reads TGCGCCAGCAGCTTGGGACAGACGGACTATGGCTACACCTTC.

The chain is built from TRBV11-2 and TRBJ1-1; D perhaps matches TRBD1 (6 bases). The V end lost 1 base, the J end lost 10 bases, and 13 bases lay between the germline ends. The CDR3 runs to 13 residues. Germline lookup yields CDR1 SGHAT and CDR2 FQNNGV. CDR3 protein: CASSLGQAPGAFF. CDR3 nucleotides: TGTGCCAGCAGCTTAGGACAGGCGCCCGGAGCTTTCTTT.

In its sample, this clone was seen once. The chain has TRBV18 and TRBJ2-1; tentative D call: TRBD2 (6 bases). Trimming removed 4 bases at V and 5 bases at J, with 9 bases between. The germline V gene encodes CDR1 KGHSH and CDR2 LQKENI. The CDR3 has 13 amino acids. The CDR3 nucleotides are TGTGCCAGCTCACGGGACTGGGACAATGAGCAGTTCTTC. Its translation: CASSRDWDNEQFF.

The V call is TRBV19, the J call TRBJ2-5; 8 positions match TRBD1. The V and J ends lost 8 bases and 3 bases, in that order; junction bases with no gene match: 14. The germline V gene encodes CDR1 LNHDA and CDR2 SQIVND (reference sequence). This CDR3 comprises 16 residues. CDR3 region: CASATHRTGSKETQYF. As DNA, the CDR3 is TGTGCCAGTGCTACCCACCGGACAGGGTCTAAAGAGACCCAGTACTTC. The variable domain in full, completed from reference TRBV19 and TRBJ2-5, reads DGGITQSPKYLFRKEGQNVTLSCEQNLNHDAMYWYRQDPGQGLRLIYYSQIVNDFQKGDIAEGYSVSREKKESFPLTVTSAQKNPTAFYLCASATHRTGSKETQYFGPGTRLLVL.

This clone was seen only a few times. CDR3 DNA sequence: TGTGCCAGCAGCCGGTTCTCCTACGAGCAGTACTTC. It specifies CASSRFSYEQYF. The V and J genes are TRBV6-5 and TRBJ2-7, with unresolved D. The CDR3 spans 12 residues. V was shortened by 6 bases and J by 0 bases, with 6 bases between the two germline ends. Germline assignment: CDR1 MNHEY and CDR2 SVGAGI.

CDR3 nucleotides: TGTGCCAGCAGTTACTCTTTAAGGACAGCCTACAATGAGCAGTTCTTC. Amino acid sequence: CASSYSLRTAYNEQFF. The rearrangement uses TRBV6-5 and TRBJ2-1; a weak D match, TRBD1 (6 bases). V shed 0 bases and J shed 2 bases, with 11 bases lying between them. Germline V lookup: CDR1 MNHEY, CDR2 SVGAGI. The CDR3 totals 16 residues.

This clone was recorded a few times. The chain links TRBV19 to TRBJ2-1; 8 bases are a match to TRBD2. Trimming took 3 bases from V and 6 from J; bases not matched to a gene: 4. The V gene's germline CDR1 is LNHDA and CDR2 SQIVND (reference sequence). The CDR3 length is 14 residues. CDR3 in amino acids: CASSIFSGINEQFF. CDR3 coding DNA: TGTGCCAGTAGTATTTTTAGCGGGATCAATGAGCAGTTCTTC.

The gene calls are TRBV28 and TRBJ2-3; 12 nucleotides match TRBD2. This CDR3 is built from 17 residues. The V gene end was trimmed by 6 bases and the J gene end by 4 bases; junction bases not matched to a gene: 11. Germline V lookup: CDR1 MDHEN, CDR2 SYDVKM. CDR3 DNA sequence: TGTGCCAGCAGAGAACCTAGCGGGAGGGCCGGGGCAGATACGCAGTATTTT. Protein sequence: CASREPSGRAGADTQYF.

V is TRBV15 and J is TRBJ1-2; D gene unclear. The V end was cut by 1 base, the J end by 7 bases, with 13 bases between. The germline gives CDR1 LNHNV, CDR2 YYDKDF (reference sequence). This CDR3 contains 14 residues. Here the CDR3 DNA reads TGTGCCACCAGCAGAGTTGAGGGTTCGGGTGGCTACACCTTC. It translates to CATSRVEGSGGYTF. Using reference TRBV15 and TRBJ1-2 for the parts outside the CDR3, the full variable domain is DAMVIQNPRYQVTQFGKPVTLSCSQTLNHNVMYWYQQKSSQAPKLLFHYYDKDFNNEADTPDNFQSRRPNTSFCFLDIRSPGLGDTAMYLCATSRVEGSGGYTFGSGTRLTVV.

This clone was picked up a small number of times. The chain joins TRBV5-5 to TRBJ1-1; 7 bases map to TRBD1. The germline gives CDR1 SGHKS, CDR2 YYEKEE (reference sequence). Germline trimming cut 0 bases from V and 0 bases from J; bases unmatched to any gene: 5. The CDR3 is made up of 16 amino acids. CDR3 sequence (DNA): TGTGCCAGCAGCTTGGCCCGGGACAGAATGAACACTGAAGCTTTCTTT. This encodes CASSLARDRMNTEAFF.

Only one count was recorded for this clone. The chain combines TRBV7-2 with TRBJ2-3, with 9 positions matching TRBD2. The CDR3 loop spans 15 amino acids. Per the germline V gene, CDR1 is SGHTA and CDR2 is FQGNSA. V trimming: 7 bases; J trimming: 2 bases; junction bases outside the gene matches: 7. The CDR3 loop reads CASMYGGLATDTQYF. For the CDR3, the DNA is TGTGCCAGCATGTATGGGGGACTAGCCACAGATACGCAGTATTTT.

The rearrangement joins TRBV30 to TRBJ1-6; 11 bases line up with TRBD1. Germline V gives CDR1 GTSNPN, CDR2 SVGIG (reference sequence). This CDR3 comprises 13 residues. Trimming took 5 bases from V and 8 from J; bases not matched to a gene: 2. CDR3 protein: CAWAGQGDSPLHF. DNA of the CDR3: TGTGCCTGGGCGGGACAGGGGGATTCACCCCTCCACTTT.

The chain employs TRBV5-1 and TRBJ2-4; weak D call: TRBD2 (6 bases). CDR3 length: 17 amino acids. The V end lost 0 bases, the J end lost 6 bases, and 19 bases lay between the germline ends. The germline CDR1 and CDR2 sequences are SGHRS and YFSETQ. The CDR3, as DNA: TGCGCCAGCAGCTTGGGAGCTAGCGCCCAGGTTAGAAACATTCAGTACTTC. Its protein is CASSLGASAQVRNIQYF.

The V call is TRBV28, the J call TRBJ2-7; unclear D gene. CDR1 and CDR2 from the germline V gene are MDHEN and SYDVKM. Trimming left V 6 bases short and J 2 bases short, with 5 bases between. The CDR3 contains 11 residues. CDR3 nucleotide sequence: TGTGCCAGCAGCACACCCTACGAGCAGTACTTC. This translates into CASSTPYEQYF.

The chain carries TRBV19 and TRBJ2-7, with D tentatively TRBD1 (5 bases). Trimming took off 0 bases at V and 5 bases at J, with 11 bases between the two ends. Germline V gene lookup returns CDR1 LNHDA and CDR2 SQIVND (reference sequence). This CDR3 has 14 amino acids. The CDR3 region is CASSIDPSRDEQYF. CDR3 bases: TGTGCCAGTAGTATAGATCCATCCAGGGACGAGCAGTACTTC.

The chain joins TRBV2 to TRBJ1-2, with 10 bases lining up with TRBD1. Per germline, CDR1 SNHLY and CDR2 FYNNEI. The CDR3 has 16 amino acids. Germline trimming cut 7 bases from V and 6 bases from J; bases unmatched to any gene: 14. The DNA of the CDR3 is TGTGCCAGCAAAGGGGGACAGGGGCCTGCCCGGGATGGCTACACCTTC. Protein product: CASKGGQGPARDGYTF. The variable domain in full, completed from reference TRBV2 and TRBJ1-2, reads EPEVTQTPSHQVTQMGQEVILRCVPISNHLYFYWYRQILGQKVEFLVSFYNNEISEKSEIFDDQFSVERPDGSNFTLKIRSTKLEDSAMYFCASKGGQGPARDGYTFGSGTRLTVV.

This chain connects TRBV18 to TRBJ2-7; maybe TRBD2 (6 bases). This CDR3 comprises 15 residues. Germline V CDR1 and CDR2: KGHSH, LQKENI. Trimming cost V 0 bases and J 2 bases, with 11 bases left between them. DNA of the CDR3: TGTGCCAGCTCACCACCCTTTGGAGGGACCTACGAGCAGTACTTC. As protein: CASSPPFGGTYEQYF.

The rearrangement joins TRBV11-3 to TRBJ1-6, with 11 bases aligning to TRBD1. J lost 2 bases, V lost 0 bases, and 9 bases had no gene match. CDR3 length: 20 amino acids. Germline CDR1 and CDR2: SGHNT and YENEEA. This CDR3 is CASSLDFGQGAPTYNSPLHF. The CDR3 bases are TGTGCCAGCAGCTTAGATTTTGGACAGGGGGCTCCTACCTATAATTCACCCCTCCACTTT.

This clone has a handful of counts. The chain links TRBV7-9 to TRBJ2-5, with 7 nucleotides matching TRBD1. Matching the DNA end better, TRBJ2-7 makes the J call doubtful. This CDR3 contains 16 residues. Germline V lookup: CDR1 SEHNR, CDR2 FQNEAQ (reference sequence). The CDR3 sequence is CASSSNQGDNLYEQYF. The CDR3 nucleotides are TGTGCCAGCAGCTCGAATCAGGGGGATAATCTATACGAGCAGTACTTC.

This chain connects TRBV19 to TRBJ2-1; TRBD1 is a possible D gene (5 bases). Germline V lookup: CDR1 LNHDA, CDR2 SQIVND (reference sequence). The CDR3 spans 15 residues. The V gene lost 4 bases and the J gene lost 0 bases, with 10 bases spanning the gap. CDR3 loop: CASSRSDSSYNEQFF. The DNA for the CDR3 is TGTGCCAGTAGTAGAAGCGACAGCTCCTACAATGAGCAGTTCTTC. Filled out from reference TRBV19 and TRBJ2-1, the complete variable domain reads DGGITQSPKYLFRKEGQNVTLSCEQNLNHDAMYWYRQDPGQGLRLIYYSQIVNDFQKGDIAEGYSVSREKKESFPLTVTSAQKNPTAFYLCASSRSDSSYNEQFFGPGTRLTVL.